The 8 T cell receptor beta chains in this list originate from one sample, sequenced in a study of OX40 agonist ivuxolimab in advanced cancers. The table came from immunoSEQ multiplex PCR; TCRdb's copy has only in-frame clones and leaves some out. Among fewer than 60,000 clones listed, more than 80% were seen once. The sample here was CD4+ or CD8+ T cells sorted from blood, taken in a trial of the OX40 agonist ivuxolimab. These receptors originate from an adult with an advanced solid tumor such as melanoma, head and neck, liver or kidney cancer.

The chain combines TRBV9 with TRBJ2-1; 9 bases match TRBD1. Germline loops: CDR1 SGDLS, CDR2 YYNGEE. Trimming removed 1 base from V and 9 bases from J; junction bases left unmatched: 5. The CDR3 contains 14 residues. CDR3 sequence reads: CASSVIQGAGEQFF. CDR3 coding DNA: TGTGCCAGCAGCGTAATACAGGGGGCAGGTGAGCAGTTCTTC.

The rearrangement joins TRBV4-1 to TRBJ2-1; 10 bases fit TRBD2. The CDR3 length is 18 residues. CDR1 and CDR2 from the germline V gene are MGHRA and YSYEKL. Trimming cost V 3 bases and J 8 bases; bases outside gene matches: 16. The CDR3 nucleotides read TGCGCCAGCAGCCAGCAGTCTATTACTAGCGGGGCTTTTGATGAGCAGTTCTTC. This codes for CASSQQSITSGAFDEQFF.

This chain links TRBV5-4 with TRBJ2-1; 11 nucleotides match TRBD2. The CDR3 is made up of 15 amino acids. Per germline, CDR1 SGHNT and CDR2 YYREEE (reference sequence). Trimming cost V 2 bases and J 5 bases; bases outside gene matches: 3. CDR3 in amino acids: CASSLSSGGNNEQFF. The CDR3 region has the DNA TGTGCCAGCAGCTTATCTAGCGGGGGGAACAATGAGCAGTTCTTC.

The chain couples TRBV19 to TRBJ2-1; TRBD2 aligns across 13 bases. This CDR3 spans 15 amino acids. Trimming took 3 bases from V and 10 from J; bases not matched to a gene: 6. Germline values: CDR1 LNHDA, CDR2 SQIVND (reference sequence). The chain's CDR3 is CASSIRLAGGYEQFF. The CDR3 coding sequence is TGTGCCAGTAGTATTCGACTAGCGGGGGGCTACGAGCAGTTCTTC.

The V and J genes are TRBV9 and TRBJ2-1; unclear D gene. The CDR3 spans 12 residues. Per germline, CDR1 SGDLS and CDR2 YYNGEE. The germline V and J ends were trimmed by 3 bases and 3 bases, with 4 bases remaining between them. CDR3 sequence reads: CASSESYNEQFF. CDR3 coding DNA: TGTGCCAGCAGCGAGAGCTACAATGAGCAGTTCTTC.

The CDR3 region has the DNA TGTGCCAGCAGCTTAGGGGACAGGGGGCCGTTTCAGGATACGCAGTATTTT. Its translation is CASSLGDRGPFQDTQYF. V gene TRBV7-8 combines with J gene TRBJ2-3; 12 bases fit TRBD1. V shed 1 base and J 6 bases; nucleotides not matched to a gene: 8. The CDR3 loop spans 17 amino acids. Germline CDR1 reads SGHVS; CDR2 reads FQNEAQ.

By proportion, this clone is medium-sized (0.01 to 0.1%). The V and J genes are TRBV7-2 and TRBJ2-7, with no clear D. V lost 4 bases and J lost 6, with 10 bases in between. The CDR3 loop spans 12 amino acids. Germline loops: CDR1 SGHTA, CDR2 FQGNSA. The CDR3 DNA reads TGTGCCAGCAGCTCGCCCTGGGGCGAGCAGTACTTC. It codes for CASSSPWGEQYF.

This clone was observed many times. The J gene is TRBJ1-2, the V gene TRBV7-9; TRBD1 aligns across 7 bases. This CDR3 has 17 amino acids. In germline, CDR1 is SEHNR, CDR2 FQNEAQ (reference sequence). V gave up 2 bases and J gave up 2 bases; unmatched junction bases: 11. This CDR3 is CASSLPTRGRGNYGYTF. DNA for the CDR3: TGTGCCAGCAGCTTACCAACGAGGGGGCGCGGGAACTATGGCTACACCTTC.